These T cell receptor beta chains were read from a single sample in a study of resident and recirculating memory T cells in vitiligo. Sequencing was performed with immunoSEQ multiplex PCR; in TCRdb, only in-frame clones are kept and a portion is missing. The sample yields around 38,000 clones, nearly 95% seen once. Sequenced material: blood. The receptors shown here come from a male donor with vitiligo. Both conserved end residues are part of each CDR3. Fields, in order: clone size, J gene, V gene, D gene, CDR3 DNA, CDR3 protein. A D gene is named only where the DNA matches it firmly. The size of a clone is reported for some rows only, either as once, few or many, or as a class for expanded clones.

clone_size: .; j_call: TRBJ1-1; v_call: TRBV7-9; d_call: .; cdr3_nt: TGTGCCAGCAGCTTACCGGGACACCCGAACACTGAAGCTTTCTTT; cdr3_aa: CASSLPGHPNTEAFF
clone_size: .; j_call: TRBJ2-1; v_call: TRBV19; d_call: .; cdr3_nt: TGTGCCAGTAGTACCGGGGGCAATGAGCAGTTCTTC; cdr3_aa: CASSTGGNEQFF
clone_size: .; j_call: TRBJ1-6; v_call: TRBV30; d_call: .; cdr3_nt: TGTGCCTGGAGTGTCGCAGATAATTCACCCCTCCACTTT; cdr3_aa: CAWSVADNSPLHF
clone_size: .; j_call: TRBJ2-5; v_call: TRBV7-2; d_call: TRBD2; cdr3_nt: TGTGCCAGCAGCTTGTCGGGCACGGGAGGGAGAGAGACCCAGTACTTC; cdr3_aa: CASSLSGTGGRETQYF
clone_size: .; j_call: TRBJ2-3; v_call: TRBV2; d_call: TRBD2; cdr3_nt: TGTGCCAGCGGGAAGGACGGGGGGGCTGTATATACGCAGTATTTT; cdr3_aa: CASGKDGGAVYTQYF
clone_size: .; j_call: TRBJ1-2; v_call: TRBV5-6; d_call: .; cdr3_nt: TGTGCCAGCAGCCCCCTGGTCGCGGCTAACTATGGCTACACCTTC; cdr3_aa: CASSPLVAANYGYTF
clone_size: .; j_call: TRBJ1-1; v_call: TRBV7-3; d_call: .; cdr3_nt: TGTGCCAGCAGCGCCCGAGTGGGGGGGGTGACTGAAGCTTTCTTT; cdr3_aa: CASSARVGGVTEAFF
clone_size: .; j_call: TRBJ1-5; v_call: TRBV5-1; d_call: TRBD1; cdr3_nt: TGCGCCAGCAGCCTATGTCCCGGGACAGGTTTT; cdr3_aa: CASSLCPGTGF
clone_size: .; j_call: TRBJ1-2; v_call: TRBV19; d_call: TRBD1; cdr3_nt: TGTGCCAGCCGGACACCATCCAAGGGGGCCTTGGGCTACACCTTC; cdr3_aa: CASRTPSKGALGYTF
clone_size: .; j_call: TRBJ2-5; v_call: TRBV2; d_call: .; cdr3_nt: TGTGCCAGCAGATCCGGGGTATCGGAGACCCAGTACTTC; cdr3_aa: CASRSGVSETQYF
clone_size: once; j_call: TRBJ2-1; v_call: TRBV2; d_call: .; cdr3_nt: TGTGCCAGCAGTGAAGGGCAGGGGCTGGAGTTCTTC; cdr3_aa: CASSEGQGLEFF
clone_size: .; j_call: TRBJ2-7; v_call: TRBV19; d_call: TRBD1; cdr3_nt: TGTGCCAGTAGTCCCCGACAGGGAACCTACGAGCAGTACTTC; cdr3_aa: CASSPRQGTYEQYF
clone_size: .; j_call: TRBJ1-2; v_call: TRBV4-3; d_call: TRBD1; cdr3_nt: TGCGCCAGCGGGGGATCAGGGGGCTATGGCTACACCTTC; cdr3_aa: CASGGSGGYGYTF
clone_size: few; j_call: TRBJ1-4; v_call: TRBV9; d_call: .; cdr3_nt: TGTGCCAGCAGCGTATCTGTAATCGCGGAAAAACTGTTTTTT; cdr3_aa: CASSVSVIAEKLFF
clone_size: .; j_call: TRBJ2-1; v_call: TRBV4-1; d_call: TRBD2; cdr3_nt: TGCGCCAGCAGCCTGCCGGGGAGCGGGAACTACAATGAGCAGTTCTTC; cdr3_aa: CASSLPGSGNYNEQFF
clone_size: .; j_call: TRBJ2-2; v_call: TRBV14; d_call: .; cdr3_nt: TGTGCCAGCAGCGAAGTTCAGGGAATAGGGGAGCTGTTTTTT; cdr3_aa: CASSEVQGIGELFF
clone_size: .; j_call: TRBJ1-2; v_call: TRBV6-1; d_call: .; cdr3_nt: TGTGCCAGCAGTGAACTTGGCGCAGGCCAAATTTATGGCTACACCTTC; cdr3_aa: CASSELGAGQIYGYTF
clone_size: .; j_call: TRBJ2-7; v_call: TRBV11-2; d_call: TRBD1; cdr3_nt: TGTGCCAGCAGCTCGGGACAGGTTAACTACGAGCAGTACTTC; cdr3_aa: CASSSGQVNYEQYF
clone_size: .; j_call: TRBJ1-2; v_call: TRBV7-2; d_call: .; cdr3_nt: TGTGCCAGCAGCCCCATTATAGACAGGACCTATGGCTACACCTTC; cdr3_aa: CASSPIIDRTYGYTF
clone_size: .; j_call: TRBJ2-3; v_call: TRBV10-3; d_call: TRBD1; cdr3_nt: TGTGCCATCAGTGTTGGGACAGATACAGATACGCAGTATTTT; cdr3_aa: CAISVGTDTDTQYF
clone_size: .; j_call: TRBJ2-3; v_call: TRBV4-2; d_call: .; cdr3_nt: TGTGCCAGCAGCCAAGATCGGACTCTCCTCCCGGGAGATACGCAGTATTTT; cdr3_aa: CASSQDRTLLPGDTQYF
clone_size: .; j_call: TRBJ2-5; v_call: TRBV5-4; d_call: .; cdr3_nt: TGTGCCAGCAGCTTGCGCGGTGGGTCCGAGACCCAGTACTTC; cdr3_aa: CASSLRGGSETQYF
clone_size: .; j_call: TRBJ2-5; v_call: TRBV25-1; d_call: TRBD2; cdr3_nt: TGTGCCAGCAAGCGATTGGGACTAGCGGGAGAGACCCAGTACTTC; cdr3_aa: CASKRLGLAGETQYF
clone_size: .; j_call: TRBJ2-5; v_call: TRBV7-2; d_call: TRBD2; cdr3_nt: TGTGCCAGCAGCTTTCGATCTAGCGGGTTCTCGAAGACCCAGTACTTC; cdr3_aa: CASSFRSSGFSKTQYF
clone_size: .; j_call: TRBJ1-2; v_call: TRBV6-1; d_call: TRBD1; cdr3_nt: TGTGCCAGCAGCCGGGACAGGGGGCAAATAGGTGGCTACACCTTC; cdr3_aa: CASSRDRGQIGGYTF
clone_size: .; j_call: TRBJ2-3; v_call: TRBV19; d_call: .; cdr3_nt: TGTGCAAGTGATCCAGGGAACACAGATACGCAGTATTTT; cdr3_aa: CASDPGNTDTQYF
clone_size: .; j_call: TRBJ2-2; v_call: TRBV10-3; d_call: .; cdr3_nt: TGTGCCATCAGTGAAGGGGGAATGGGGGCCGGGGAGCTGTTTTTT; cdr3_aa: CAISEGGMGAGELFF
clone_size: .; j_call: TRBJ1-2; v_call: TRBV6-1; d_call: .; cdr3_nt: TGTGCCAGCAGCGAAGATACAGGGCTAGGTGGCTACACCTTC; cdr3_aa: CASSEDTGLGGYTF
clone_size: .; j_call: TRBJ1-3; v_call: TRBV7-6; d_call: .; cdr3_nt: TGTGCCAGCCGCGAATTTTCAGGGGTCGGAAACACCATATATTTT; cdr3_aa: CASREFSGVGNTIYF
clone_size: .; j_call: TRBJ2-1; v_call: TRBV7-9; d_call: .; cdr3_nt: TGTGCCAGCAGCTTAGAATGGCTTGCCAACGAGCAGTTCTTC; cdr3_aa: CASSLEWLANEQFF
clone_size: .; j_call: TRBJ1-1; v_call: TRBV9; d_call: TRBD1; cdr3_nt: TGTGCCAGCAGCCCAAGACAGGGGGCGCCAGGCGAAGCTTTCTTT; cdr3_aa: CASSPRQGAPGEAFF
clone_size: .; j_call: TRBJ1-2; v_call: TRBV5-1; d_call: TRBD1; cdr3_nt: TGCGCCAGCAGCCCGGACAGGGACTATGGCTACACCTTC; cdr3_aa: CASSPDRDYGYTF
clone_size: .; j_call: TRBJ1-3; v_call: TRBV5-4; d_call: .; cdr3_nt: TGTGCCAGCAGCCTACAGGGTATCCCTGACACCATATATTTT; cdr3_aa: CASSLQGIPDTIYF
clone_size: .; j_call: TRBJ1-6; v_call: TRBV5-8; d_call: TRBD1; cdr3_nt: TGTGCCAGCAGCTACCCAGGGGGCTCTAATTCACCCCTCCACTTT; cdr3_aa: CASSYPGGSNSPLHF
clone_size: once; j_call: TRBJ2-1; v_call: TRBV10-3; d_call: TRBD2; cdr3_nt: TGTGCCAACTCGCGGGGGTTTGATGAGCAGTTCTTC; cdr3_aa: CANSRGFDEQFF
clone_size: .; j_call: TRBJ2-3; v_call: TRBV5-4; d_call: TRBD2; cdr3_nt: TGTGCCAGCAGCTTGGGAAGCGGGGGGCACACAGATACGCAGTATTTT; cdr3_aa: CASSLGSGGHTDTQYF
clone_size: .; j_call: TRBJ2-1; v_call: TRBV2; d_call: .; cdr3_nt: TGTGCCAGCAGTTGGCTTAATGAGCAGTTCTTC; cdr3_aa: CASSWLNEQFF
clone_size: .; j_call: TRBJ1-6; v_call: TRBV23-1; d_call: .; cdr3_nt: TGCGCCAGCAGGGGGCGGTGGGGTAATTCACCCCTCCACTTT; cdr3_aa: CASRGRWGNSPLHF
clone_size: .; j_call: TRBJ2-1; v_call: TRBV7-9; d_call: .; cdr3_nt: TGTGCCAGCAGCTCTTTTAATGAGCAGTTCTTC; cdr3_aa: CASSSFNEQFF
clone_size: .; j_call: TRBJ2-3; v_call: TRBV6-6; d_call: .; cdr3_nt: TGTGCCAGCAGCTCTTACACAGATACGCAGTATTTT; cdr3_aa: CASSSYTDTQYF
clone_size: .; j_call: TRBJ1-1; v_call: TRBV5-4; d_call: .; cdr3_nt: TGTGCCAGCAGCTCCAGACAGCAAGGGAAAGCTTTCTTT; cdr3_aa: CASSSRQQGKAFF
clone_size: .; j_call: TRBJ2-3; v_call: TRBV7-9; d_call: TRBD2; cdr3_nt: TGTGCCAGCAGCTGGGGTTTAGCGGGGTTATCAGATACGCAGTATTTT; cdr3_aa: CASSWGLAGLSDTQYF
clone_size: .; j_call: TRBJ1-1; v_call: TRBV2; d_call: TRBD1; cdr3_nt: TGTGCCAGCAGCCTGACAGGGTCGGACACTGAAGCTTTCTTT; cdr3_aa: CASSLTGSDTEAFF
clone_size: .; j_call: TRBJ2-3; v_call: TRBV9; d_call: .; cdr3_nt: TGTGCCAGCAGCGTAGGGTCGCGGATTAGCACAGATACGCAGTATTTT; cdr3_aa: CASSVGSRISTDTQYF
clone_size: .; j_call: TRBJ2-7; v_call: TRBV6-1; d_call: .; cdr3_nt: TGTGCCACTACAAGGGGTGGATCTTTCCCCCACGAGCAGTACTTC; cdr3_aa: CATTRGGSFPHEQYF
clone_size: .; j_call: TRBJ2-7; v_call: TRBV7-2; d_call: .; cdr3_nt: TGTGCCAGCAGCTTACAAGCCTCCGCCGAGCAGTACTTC; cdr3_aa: CASSLQASAEQYF
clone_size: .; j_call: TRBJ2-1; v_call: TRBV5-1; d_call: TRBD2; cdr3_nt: TGCGCCAGCAGCTTGAGGGCTAGCGGTGACAATGAGCAGTTCTTC; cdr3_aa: CASSLRASGDNEQFF
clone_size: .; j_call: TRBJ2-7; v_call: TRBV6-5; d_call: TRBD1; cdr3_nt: TGTGCCAGCAGTTATCTGGGACAGGGGAACCCCGAGCAGTACTTC; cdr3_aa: CASSYLGQGNPEQYF
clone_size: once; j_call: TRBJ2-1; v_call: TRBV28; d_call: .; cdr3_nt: TGTGCCAGCAGTTTAGCTTCCACAGGGTTGAATGAGCAGTTCTTC; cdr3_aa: CASSLASTGLNEQFF
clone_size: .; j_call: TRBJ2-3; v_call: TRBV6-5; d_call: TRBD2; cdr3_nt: TGTGCCAGCAGGGCGGGGGAGGTAACAGATACGCAGTATTTT; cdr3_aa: CASRAGEVTDTQYF
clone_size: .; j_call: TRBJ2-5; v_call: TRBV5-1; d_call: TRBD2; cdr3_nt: TGCGCCAGGAGGACTAGCGGGGGTTCGGAGACCCAGTACTTC; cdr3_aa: CARRTSGGSETQYF
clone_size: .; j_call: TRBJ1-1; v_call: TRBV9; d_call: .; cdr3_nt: TGTGCCAGCACCGGAAGCGGATCTGAAGCTTTCTTT; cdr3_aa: CASTGSGSEAFF
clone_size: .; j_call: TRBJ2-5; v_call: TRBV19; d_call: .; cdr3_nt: TGTGCCAGTAGTAGCTGGCAGGGAATAGGCCAAGAGACCCAGTACTTC; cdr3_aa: CASSSWQGIGQETQYF
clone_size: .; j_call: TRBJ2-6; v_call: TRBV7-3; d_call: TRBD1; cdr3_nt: TGTGCCAGCAGCCAGGGGGCAGTCTCTGGGGCCAACGTCCTGACTTTC; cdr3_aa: CASSQGAVSGANVLTF
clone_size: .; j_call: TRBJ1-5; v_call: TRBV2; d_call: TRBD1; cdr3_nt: TGTGCCAGCAGGCCGGGACAGATCAATCAGCCCCAGCATTTT; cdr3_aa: CASRPGQINQPQHF